These 25 T cell receptor beta chains originate from one sample sequenced in a study of OX40 agonist ivuxolimab in advanced cancers. This table comes from immunoSEQ multiplex PCR, and its TCRdb copy is limited to in-frame clones, with some not included. There are tens of thousands of clones in the sample; around 86% occur only once, and 45% to 60% lies in the top ten. Source: CD4+ or CD8+ T cells sorted from blood, taken in a trial of the OX40 agonist ivuxolimab. Receptor source: an adult with an advanced solid tumor such as melanoma, head and neck, liver or kidney cancer.

Remarks on this clone: Other DNA sequences in the sample encode the same CDR3. The CDR3 here is CASSYSSANYGYTF. CDR3 bases: TGTGCCAGCAGTTACTCTTCTGCTAACTATGGCTACACCTTC. The V gene is TRBV6-5, the J gene TRBJ1-2; D is unclear. This CDR3 comprises 14 residues. The germline V and J ends were trimmed by 0 bases and 0 bases, with 5 bases remaining between them. The germline gives CDR1 MNHEY, CDR2 SVGAGI.

This clone was found once. This chain links TRBV5-4 with TRBJ2-3; D assignment may be TRBD1 or TRBD2 (6 bases each). The CDR3 loop spans 16 amino acids. With 6 bases removed from V and 3 bases from J, the gap between germline ends came to 20 bases. Germline V gene lookup returns CDR1 SGHNT and CDR2 YYREEE (reference sequence). This CDR3 is CASNSEGGGATDTQYF. CDR3 sequence (DNA): TGTGCCAGCAACTCGGAGGGGGGCGGGGCGACAGATACGCAGTATTTT. The complete variable domain, with remaining parts taken from reference TRBV5-4 and TRBJ2-3, reads ETGVTQSPTHLIKTRGQQVTLRCSSQSGHNTVSWYQQALGQGPQFIFQYYREEENGRGNFPPRFSGLQFPNYSSELNVNALELDDSALYLCASNSEGGGATDTQYFGPGTRLTVL.

This chain joins TRBV5-1 and TRBJ1-1; D uncertain. The CDR3 spans 13 residues. The ends were cut back, 0 bases at V and 1 base at J, with 4 bases in the middle. In germline, CDR1 is SGHRS, CDR2 YFSETQ. Here the CDR3 reads CASSLEGNTEAFF. The CDR3 region has the DNA TGCGCCAGCAGCTTGGAAGGGAACACTGAAGCTTTCTTT.

V gene TRBV27 combines with J gene TRBJ2-7, with D possibly matching TRBD1 (5 bases). The germline V gene has CDR1 MNHEY and CDR2 SMNVEV (reference sequence). This CDR3 spans 14 amino acids. With 2 bases removed from V and 2 bases from J, the gap between germline ends came to 10 bases. The CDR3 DNA is TGTGCCAGCAGTTTACCAGGGATTCCCTACGAGCAGTACTTC. It codes for CASSLPGIPYEQYF.

The J gene is TRBJ2-1, the V gene TRBV5-6, with D perhaps assigned TRBD1 or TRBD2 (5 bases each). Germline CDR1 reads SGHDT; CDR2 reads YYEEEE. Trimming cost V 0 bases and J 8 bases, with 15 bases left between them. This CDR3 is built from 15 residues. The CDR3 region is CASSLGDHLPDEQFF. The CDR3 bases are TGTGCCAGCAGCTTGGGGGACCACCTGCCGGATGAGCAGTTCTTC.

The V call is TRBV6-1, the J call TRBJ1-2; the D gene is possibly TRBD1 (5 bases). CDR3 length equals 13 residues. The V end was cut by 1 base, the J end by 5 bases, with 8 bases between. Germline CDR1 and CDR2: MNHNS and SASEGT. CDR3 region: CASSEVSGYGYTF. The CDR3 DNA is TGTGCCAGCAGTGAAGTATCAGGGTATGGCTACACCTTC.

This clone was observed once. The chain links TRBV6-5 to TRBJ1-1; no firm D call. The CDR3 is 12 residues long. Germline V gene data show CDR1 as MNHEY and CDR2 as SVGAGI. CDR3 protein: CASRGVRTEAFF. In DNA, the CDR3 is TGTGCGAGCCGCGGGGTCAGGACTGAAGCTTTCTTT.

The J gene is TRBJ2-6, the V gene TRBV27; the match to TRBD2 covers 9 bases. This CDR3 is built from 20 residues. Germline loops: CDR1 MNHEY, CDR2 SMNVEV (reference sequence). The junction had 14 bases not matched to a gene; V was cut back by 5 bases and J by 0 bases. CDR3 sequence reads: CASSIAGALSLSSGANVLTF. The DNA of the CDR3 is TGTGCCAGCAGTATAGCGGGGGCTCTATCCCTAAGCTCTGGGGCCAACGTCCTGACTTTC.

This clone has more than one count but fewer than ten. This chain's CDR3 is CASSLGSVGADRTGDTQYF. The DNA of the CDR3 is TGTGCCAGCAGCTTAGGGTCGGTAGGGGCCGATCGAACCGGAGATACGCAGTATTTT. The chain uses TRBV7-9 and TRBJ2-3; D might be TRBD1 (5 bases). Deletions cut 1 base from V and 5 bases from J, with 25 bases between. Looked up from germline, CDR1 is SEHNR and CDR2 is FQNEAQ (reference sequence). This CDR3 is built from 19 residues.

J is TRBJ2-1 and V is TRBV20-1; perhaps TRBD2 as D (6 bases). Per the germline V gene, CDR1 is DFQATT and CDR2 is SNEGSKA (reference sequence). The CDR3 contains 11 residues. The CDR3 DNA reads TGCAGCAGGGACTTCTACAATGAGCAGTTCTTC. Protein: CSRDFYNEQFF.

This clone was seen only once. The genes are TRBV15 and TRBJ2-7; D perhaps matches TRBD2 (6 bases). The CDR3 length is 14 residues. Germline V CDR1 and CDR2: LNHNV, YYDKDF (reference sequence). Trimming shortened V by 5 bases and J by 7 bases, and 18 bases separated the two germline ends. The CDR3, as DNA: TGTGCCACCAGCTCCGGGTCCCGGGGGTGGGAGCAGTACTTC. Its translation: CATSSGSRGWEQYF.

V and J are TRBV4-3 and TRBJ2-2, with 9 bases that match TRBD1. Germline V lookup: CDR1 LGHNA, CDR2 YSLEER. The CDR3 sequence is 16 residues long. The J segment lost 6 bases and the V segment lost 2 bases, leaving 7 bases of the junction unmatched. The chain's CDR3 is CASSQRPGTGSGELFF. The CDR3 DNA is TGCGCCAGCAGCCAACGTCCCGGGACAGGGTCCGGGGAGCTGTTTTTT.

The V gene is TRBV7-9, the J gene TRBJ2-7; no reliable D call. Germline V gene sequence: CDR1 SEHNR, CDR2 FQNEAQ (reference sequence). Deletions cut 3 bases from V and 3 bases from J, with 12 bases between. The CDR3 spans 14 residues. The CDR3 region is CASSFGPSIYEQYF. The CDR3 bases are TGTGCCAGCAGCTTCGGTCCATCCATCTACGAGCAGTACTTC.

This chain joins TRBV4-2 and TRBJ2-2; 15 bases map to TRBD2. The V gene's germline CDR1 is LGHNA and CDR2 YNFKEQ. The length of the CDR3 is 20 residues. Trimming took 3 bases from V and 0 from J; bases not matched to a gene: 8. CDR3 loop: CASSQPGLAGGETNTGELFF. The CDR3, as DNA: TGTGCCAGCAGCCAGCCGGGACTAGCGGGGGGCGAGACGAACACCGGGGAGCTGTTTTTT.

J is TRBJ2-1 and V is TRBV9; D is ambiguous. The CDR3 has 14 residues. V was shortened by 4 bases and J by 8 bases, with 16 bases between the two germline ends. Germline V lookup: CDR1 SGDLS, CDR2 YYNGEE. The CDR3 DNA reads as TGTGCCAGCAGCACTAACAATTATGATGATGAGCAGTTCTTC. This translates into CASSTNNYDDEQFF.

This clone was seen only a few times. This chain connects TRBV10-3 to TRBJ2-1; 9 bases line up with TRBD1. The junction had 7 bases not matched to a gene; V was cut back by 4 bases and J by 6 bases. Germline V CDR1 and CDR2: ENHRY, SYGVKD. The CDR3 runs to 15 residues. CDR3 loop: CAISGGQGRGNEQFF. The CDR3 nucleotides are TGTGCCATCAGTGGGGGACAGGGACGGGGCAATGAGCAGTTCTTC.

This clone came up once. This rearrangement joins TRBV28 to TRBJ2-2; 8 bases fit TRBD1. The CDR3 is 14 amino acids. Per the germline V gene, CDR1 is MDHEN and CDR2 is SYDVKM. The J segment lost 6 bases and the V segment lost 5 bases, leaving 5 bases of the junction unmatched. The CDR3 DNA follows: TGTGCCAGCAGTCCAGGGACAGGCGCCGGGGAGCTGTTTTTT. Translated: CASSPGTGAGELFF.

This chain connects TRBV9 to TRBJ2-6, with a possible D match to TRBD2 (6 bases). The CDR3 is made up of 16 amino acids. Trimming removed 3 bases from V and 1 base from J, with 11 bases in between. Germline loops: CDR1 SGDLS, CDR2 YYNGEE. The DNA of the CDR3 is TGTGCCAGCAGCGCCGGGGGAAAGTCTGGGGCCAACGTCCTGACTTTC. Translating it yields CASSAGGKSGANVLTF.

The chain couples TRBV27 to TRBJ1-1; a weak D match, TRBD1 (5 bases). The germline V gene has CDR1 MNHEY and CDR2 SMNVEV (reference sequence). The length of the CDR3 is 16 residues. Trimming cost V 2 bases and J 0 bases, with 13 bases left between them. DNA for the CDR3: TGTGCCAGCAGTTTAGTGGGGGACCTCATGAACACTGAAGCTTTCTTT. This gives the protein CASSLVGDLMNTEAFF.

The rearrangement joins TRBV7-8 to TRBJ1-3; D might be TRBD1 (5 bases). V shed 1 base and J shed 7 bases, with 11 bases lying between them. The CDR3 consists of 14 residues. Germline loops: CDR1 SGHVS, CDR2 FQNEAQ. The CDR3 nucleotides read TGTGCCAGCAGCTTAGTTAGGGGCGGGAACACCATATATTTT. Encoded protein: CASSLVRGGNTIYF.

This sequence joins TRBV27 and TRBJ2-1; TRBD1 matches at 8 bases. The CDR3 sequence is 16 residues long. Germline loops: CDR1 MNHEY, CDR2 SMNVEV (reference sequence). With V trimmed by 5 bases and J by 5 bases, 11 bases remained unmatched. The DNA of the CDR3 is TGTGCCAGCAGTACTTTGACAGGGGAAGTGGACAATGAGCAGTTCTTC. It codes for CASSTLTGEVDNEQFF.

This chain connects TRBV7-6 to TRBJ1-1; no clear D gene. There are 13 residues in the CDR3. Trimming left V 7 bases short and J 0 bases short, with 9 bases between. Germline loops: CDR1 SGHVS, CDR2 FNYEAQ. This chain's CDR3 is CASNSAMNTEAFF. For the CDR3, the DNA is TGTGCCAGCAACTCGGCGATGAACACTGAAGCTTTCTTT.

The chain links TRBV19 to TRBJ2-7; weak D call: TRBD2 (5 bases). This CDR3 contains 15 residues. V was cut by 5 bases and J by 3 bases, with 17 bases left in between. Per germline, CDR1 LNHDA and CDR2 SQIVND (reference sequence). In nucleotides, the CDR3 is TGTGCCAGTAGTTCCTCGGGCCCCGGAGGCTACGAGCAGTACTTC. As protein: CASSSSGPGGYEQYF.

This sequence joins TRBV7-9 and TRBJ1-2, with 8 nucleotides matching TRBD1. V lost 1 base, J lost 2 bases, and 6 bases stayed unmatched. Looked up from germline, CDR1 is SEHNR and CDR2 is FQNEAQ (reference sequence). CDR3 size: 16 residues. Here the CDR3 DNA reads TGTGCCAGCAGCTTAGGTTCCCCAGGGGGCAACTATGGCTACACCTTC. Protein: CASSLGSPGGNYGYTF.

The chain carries TRBV6-1 and TRBJ1-2; D ambiguous. The CDR3 contains 13 residues. The germline V gene encodes CDR1 MNHNS and CDR2 SASEGT. Trimming cost V 3 bases and J 8 bases, with 13 bases left between them. This chain's CDR3 is CASSDGTNGGYTF. CDR3 bases: TGTGCCAGCAGTGACGGAACGAACGGAGGCTACACCTTC.